What follows are 10 T cell receptor beta chains derived from one specimen sequenced in a study of patients and donors after allogeneic stem cell transplantation. MiXCR, applied by TCRdb to the RT-PCR reads, yields one record per CDR3 protein. Among over 200,000 distinct CDR3 sequences listed, 35% to 45% were seen once. Sample: blood, either unsorted or a sorted T cell fraction (not recorded which). These receptors were obtained from a human donor who was either an allogeneic HSCT recipient or a stem cell or donor lymphocyte infusion donor (not recorded which). It is not recorded whose cells these are; they may come from a transplant donor.

This chain joins TRBV28 and TRBJ2-3, with D uncertain. The germline V and J ends were trimmed by 3 bases and 2 bases, with 15 bases remaining between them. This CDR3 is 16 amino acids long. CDR1 and CDR2 from the germline V gene are MDHEN and SYDVKM. CDR3 sequence reads: CASSFVVALITDTQYF. The CDR3 DNA follows: TGTGCCAGCAGTTTCGTGGTGGCCCTAATCACAGATACGCAGTATTTT. Supplemented by reference TRBV28 and TRBJ2-3, the full variable domain reads DVKVTQSSRYLVKRTGEKVFLECVQDMDHENMFWYRQDPGLGLRLIYFSYDVKMKEKGDIPEGYSVSREKKERFSLILESASTNQTSMYLCASSFVVALITDTQYFGPGTRLTVL.

The J gene is TRBJ2-7, the V gene TRBV12-3 or TRBV12-4, with D uncertain. The CDR3 sequence is 13 residues long. Trimming removed 6 bases from V and 5 bases from J, with 14 bases in between. The CDR3 DNA reads TGTGCCAGCAGCCTCGATATACGAAACGAGCAGTACTTC. This sequence encodes CASSLDIRNEQYF.

V and J are TRBV20-1 and TRBJ1-5, with 9 bases lining up with TRBD1. The CDR3 loop spans 16 amino acids. Losses at the gene ends were 0 bases for V and 1 base for J; bases not matched to a gene: 4. Germline CDR1 is DFQATT and CDR2 is SNEGSKA (reference sequence). In nucleotides, the CDR3 is TGCAGTGCTAGAGATTGGACAGGGGACAGCAATCAGCCCCAGCATTTT. Translated, it gives CSARDWTGDSNQPQHF.

J is TRBJ1-5 and V is TRBV21-1. TRBV21-1 is given as a pseudogene. The CDR3 length is 14 residues. CDR3 amino acids: CASSNKQNNQPQHF. The CDR3, as DNA: TGTGCCAGCAGCAATAAACAAAACAATCAGCCCCAGCATTTT.

The rearrangement uses TRBV5-6 and TRBJ1-2; TRBD1 is a possible D gene (5 bases). The V end was cut by 0 bases, the J end by 8 bases, with 11 bases between. In germline, CDR1 is SGHDT, CDR2 YYEEEE. This CDR3 has 13 residues. The CDR3 DNA sequence: TGTGCCAGCAGCTTGGACCGGAGGGGAGGCTACACCTTC. Its translation: CASSLDRRGGYTF.

The gene calls are TRBV7-2 and TRBJ2-5; D not resolved. There are 14 residues in the CDR3. V lost 1 base and J 1 base, leaving 7 bases between the germline ends. Germline V gene lookup returns CDR1 SGHTA and CDR2 FQGNSA. The DNA for the CDR3 is TGTGCCAGCAGCTTAGACTGGATCCAAGAGACCCAGTACTTC. Its translation: CASSLDWIQETQYF.

The table lists this clonotype with a few counts. The V gene is TRBV12-3 or TRBV12-4, the J gene TRBJ1-5, with 9 positions matching TRBD1. The CDR3 length is 16 residues. Unmatched junction bases numbered 10, after V lost 3 bases and J lost 7 bases. The CDR3 is CASSFGDRVGGQPQHF. DNA of the CDR3: TGTGCCAGCAGTTTTGGGGACAGGGTTGGTGGGCAGCCCCAGCATTTT.

The rearrangement joins TRBV6-2 or TRBV6-3 to TRBJ2-2; 10 bases fit TRBD2. The CDR3 totals 19 residues. Germline CDR1 reads MNHEY; CDR2 reads SVGEGT. V lost 0 bases to trimming and J lost 0 bases; unmatched junction nucleotides: 7. CDR3 amino acids: CASSYSGLAGVPNTGELFF. CDR3 sequence (DNA): TGTGCCAGCAGTTACTCGGGGCTAGCGGGGGTTCCGAACACCGGGGAGCTGTTTTTT.

This clonotype was counted between two and nine times. The rearrangement joins TRBV5-1 to TRBJ2-3, with D perhaps given as TRBD1 or TRBD2 (5 bases each). Germline V CDR1 and CDR2: SGHRS, YFSETQ. The CDR3 extends over 14 amino acids. The V end was cut by 1 base, the J end by 3 bases, with 9 bases between. The CDR3 protein is CASSLFGATDTQYF. CDR3 DNA: TGCGCCAGCAGCTTGTTCGGGGCGACAGATACGCAGTATTTT.

This rearrangement joins TRBV29-1 to TRBJ1-4; 11 positions agree with TRBD1. J gave up 8 bases and V 7 bases, and 9 bases lay outside the gene matches. The V gene's germline CDR1 is SQVTM and CDR2 ANQGSEA. CDR3 length: 14 amino acids. As DNA, the CDR3 is TGCAGCGCGACTACCGGGACAGGGGGGGAAAAACTGTTTTTT. Translating gives CSATTGTGGEKLFF.